This TCR beta chain was captured by sequencing in a study of T cell repertoires in cytomegalovirus infection. Across the study: It was the public TCR beta signatures that indicated both CMV infection and matching HLA type. Study outcomes and limitations: The cumulative frequency of public TCR beta families distinguished individuals who carried CMV together with the relevant HLA. The ex vivo response showed dominance by HLA-C-restricted CMV-specific TCR beta clonotypes.

TCRdb reprocessed the reads via MiXCR and lists one record per CDR3 protein. The data contain fewer than 550,000 distinct CDR3 sequences, approximately 10% of them singletons. V was clipped by 4 bases and J by 5 bases; unmatched bases: 9. Germline lookup yields CDR1 KGHDR and CDR2 SFDVKD. The CDR3 runs 17 residues. This clonotype was counted at least ten times. The target antigen is unknown. The sample comprised PBMCs. This TCR came from a human donor in good health (CMV status not recorded). Some clones in this sample may be carry-over from other donors' samples. This chain uses TRBV24-1 with TRBJ2-2; 10 nucleotides line up with TRBD1. CDR3 nucleotides: TGTGCCACCAGTGACTCTACCGGGACAGGGGTGACCGGGGAGCTGTTTTTT. As protein: CATSDSTGTGVTGELFF.